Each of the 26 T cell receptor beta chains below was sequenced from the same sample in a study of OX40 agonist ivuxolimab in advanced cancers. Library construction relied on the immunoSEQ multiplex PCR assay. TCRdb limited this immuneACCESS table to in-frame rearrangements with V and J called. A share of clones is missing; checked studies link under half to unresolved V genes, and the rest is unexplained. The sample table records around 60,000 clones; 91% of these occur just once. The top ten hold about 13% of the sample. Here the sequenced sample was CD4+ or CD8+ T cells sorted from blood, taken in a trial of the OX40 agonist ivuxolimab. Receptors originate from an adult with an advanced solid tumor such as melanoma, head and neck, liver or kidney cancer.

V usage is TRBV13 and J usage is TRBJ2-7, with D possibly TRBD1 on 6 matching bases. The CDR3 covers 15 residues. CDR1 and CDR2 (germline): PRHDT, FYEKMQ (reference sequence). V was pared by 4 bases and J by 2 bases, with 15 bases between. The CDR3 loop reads CASSSQGPSTYEQYF. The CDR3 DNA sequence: TGTGCCAGCAGCTCACAGGGTCCCAGTACCTACGAGCAGTACTTC.

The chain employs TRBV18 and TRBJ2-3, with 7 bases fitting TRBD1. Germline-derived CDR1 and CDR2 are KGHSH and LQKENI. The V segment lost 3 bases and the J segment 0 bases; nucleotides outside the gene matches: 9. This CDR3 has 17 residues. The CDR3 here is CASSPTRTGGSTDTQYF. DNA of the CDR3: TGTGCCAGCTCACCGACCCGGACAGGAGGTAGCACAGATACGCAGTATTTT.

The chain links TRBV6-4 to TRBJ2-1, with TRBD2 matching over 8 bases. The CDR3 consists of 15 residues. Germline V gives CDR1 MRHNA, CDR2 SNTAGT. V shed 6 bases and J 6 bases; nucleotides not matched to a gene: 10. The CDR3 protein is CASSLLAEEFNEQFF. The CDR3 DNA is TGTGCCAGCAGCCTACTAGCGGAGGAGTTCAATGAGCAGTTCTTC.

The CDR3, as DNA: TGTGCCAGCACAATCCATGGACAGGGAGGTTCTGGAAACACCATATATTTT. Amino acids: CASTIHGQGGSGNTIYF. The V and J genes are TRBV25-1 and TRBJ1-3; TRBD1 matches 8 bases. Germline V gives CDR1 MGHDK, CDR2 SYGVNS. Losses at the gene ends were 7 bases for V and 1 base for J; bases not matched to a gene: 12. The CDR3 extends over 17 amino acids.

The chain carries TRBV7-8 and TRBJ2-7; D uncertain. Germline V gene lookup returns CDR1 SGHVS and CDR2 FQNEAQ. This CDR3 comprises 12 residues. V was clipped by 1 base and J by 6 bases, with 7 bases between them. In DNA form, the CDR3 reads TGTGCCAGCAGCTTAGTTGTAACCGAGCAGTACTTC. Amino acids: CASSLVVTEQYF.

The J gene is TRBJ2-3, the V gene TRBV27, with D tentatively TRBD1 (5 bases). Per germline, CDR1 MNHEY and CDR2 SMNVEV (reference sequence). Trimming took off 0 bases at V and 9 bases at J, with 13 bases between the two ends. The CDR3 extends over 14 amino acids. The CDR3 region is CASSLSAGIRTQYF. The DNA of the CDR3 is TGTGCCAGCAGTTTATCGGCAGGGATACGGACGCAGTATTTT.

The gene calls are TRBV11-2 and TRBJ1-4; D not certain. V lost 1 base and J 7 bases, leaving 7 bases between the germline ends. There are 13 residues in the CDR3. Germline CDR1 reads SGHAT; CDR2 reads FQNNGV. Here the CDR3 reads CASSLAGVEKLFF. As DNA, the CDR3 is TGTGCCAGCAGCTTAGCGGGAGTTGAAAAACTGTTTTTT.

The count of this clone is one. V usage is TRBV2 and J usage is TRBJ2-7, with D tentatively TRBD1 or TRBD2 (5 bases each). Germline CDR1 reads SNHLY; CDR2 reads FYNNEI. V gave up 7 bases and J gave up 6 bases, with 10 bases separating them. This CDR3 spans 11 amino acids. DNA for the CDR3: TGTGCCAGCACGAGAGGGGTCGAGCAGTACTTC. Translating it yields CASTRGVEQYF.

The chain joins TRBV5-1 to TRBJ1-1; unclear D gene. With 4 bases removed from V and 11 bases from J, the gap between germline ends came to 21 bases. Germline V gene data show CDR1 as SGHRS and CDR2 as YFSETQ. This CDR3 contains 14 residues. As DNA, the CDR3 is TGCGCCAGCAGCCCAAGGGTAGGTGCGACGAGGGCTTTCTTT. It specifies CASSPRVGATRAFF.

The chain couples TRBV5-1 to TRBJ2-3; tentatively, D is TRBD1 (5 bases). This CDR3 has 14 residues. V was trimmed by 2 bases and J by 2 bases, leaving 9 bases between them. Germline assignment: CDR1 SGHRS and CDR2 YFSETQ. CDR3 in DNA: TGCGCCAGCAGCTTAAGGACATTCACAGATACGCAGTATTTT. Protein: CASSLRTFTDTQYF.

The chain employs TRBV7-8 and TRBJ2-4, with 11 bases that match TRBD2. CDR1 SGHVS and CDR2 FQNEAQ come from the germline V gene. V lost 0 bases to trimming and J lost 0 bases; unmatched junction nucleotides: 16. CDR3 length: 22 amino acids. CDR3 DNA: TGTGCCAGCAGCTTAGCTAGCGGGAGGGCCCGTAGTGGGACTATAGCCAAAAACATTCAGTACTTC. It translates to CASSLASGRARSGTIAKNIQYF.

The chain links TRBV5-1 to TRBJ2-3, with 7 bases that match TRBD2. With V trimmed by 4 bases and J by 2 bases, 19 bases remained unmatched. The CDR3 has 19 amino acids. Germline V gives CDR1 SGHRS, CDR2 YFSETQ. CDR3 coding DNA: TGCGCCAGCAGCAACCTAGGTCTGGCTAGCGGAAGATTCACAGATACGCAGTATTTT. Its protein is CASSNLGLASGRFTDTQYF.

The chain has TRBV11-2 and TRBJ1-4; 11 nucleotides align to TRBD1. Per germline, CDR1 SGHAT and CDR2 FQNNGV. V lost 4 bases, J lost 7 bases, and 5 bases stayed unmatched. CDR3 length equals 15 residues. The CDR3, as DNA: TGTGCCAGCAGCTCCACGGACAGGGGGCCTGAAAAACTGTTTTTT. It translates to CASSSTDRGPEKLFF.

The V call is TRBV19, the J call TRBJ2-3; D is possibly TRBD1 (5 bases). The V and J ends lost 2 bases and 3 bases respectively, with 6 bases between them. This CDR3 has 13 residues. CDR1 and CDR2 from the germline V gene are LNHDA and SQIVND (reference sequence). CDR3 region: CASSIRGTDTQYF. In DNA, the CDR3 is TGTGCCAGTAGTATAAGGGGAACAGATACGCAGTATTTT. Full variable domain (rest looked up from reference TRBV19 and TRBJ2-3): DGGITQSPKYLFRKEGQNVTLSCEQNLNHDAMYWYRQDPGQGLRLIYYSQIVNDFQKGDIAEGYSVSREKKESFPLTVTSAQKNPTAFYLCASSIRGTDTQYFGPGTRLTVL.

CDR3 sequence reads: CASSGLAGGIHEQYF. The CDR3 nucleotides read TGTGCCAGCAGTGGACTAGCGGGAGGGATCCACGAGCAGTACTTC. The chain employs TRBV2 and TRBJ2-7, with 14 positions matching TRBD2. Germline V gives CDR1 SNHLY, CDR2 FYNNEI. The CDR3 covers 15 residues. V shed 4 bases, J shed 5 bases, and the junction held 4 bases outside the gene matches.

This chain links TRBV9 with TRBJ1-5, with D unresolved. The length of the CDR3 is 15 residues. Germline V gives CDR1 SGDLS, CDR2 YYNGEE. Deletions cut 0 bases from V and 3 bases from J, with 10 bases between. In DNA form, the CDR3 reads TGTGCCAGCAGCGTAGGCGGAGGAAACAATCAGCCCCAGCATTTT. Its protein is CASSVGGGNNQPQHF.

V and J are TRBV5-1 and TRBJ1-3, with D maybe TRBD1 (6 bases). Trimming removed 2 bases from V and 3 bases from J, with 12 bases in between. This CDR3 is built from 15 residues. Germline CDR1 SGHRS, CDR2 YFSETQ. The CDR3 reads CASSFLGGVGNTIYF. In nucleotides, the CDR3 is TGCGCCAGCAGCTTCCTCGGGGGCGTTGGAAACACCATATATTTT.

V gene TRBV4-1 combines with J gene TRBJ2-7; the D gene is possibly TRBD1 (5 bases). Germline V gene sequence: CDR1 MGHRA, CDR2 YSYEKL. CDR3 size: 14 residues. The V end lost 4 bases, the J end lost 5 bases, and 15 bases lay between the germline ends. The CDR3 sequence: CASSLQGARDEQYF. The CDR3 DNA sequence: TGCGCCAGCAGCCTCCAAGGGGCTAGGGACGAGCAGTACTTC.

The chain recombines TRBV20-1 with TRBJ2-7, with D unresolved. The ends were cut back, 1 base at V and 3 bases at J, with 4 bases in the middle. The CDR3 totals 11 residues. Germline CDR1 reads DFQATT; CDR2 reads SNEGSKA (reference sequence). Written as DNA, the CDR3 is TGCAGTGCTAGAGTGATCTACGAGCAGTACTTC. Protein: CSARVIYEQYF.

The DNA for the CDR3 is TGTGCCAGCAGCTTGGCGGGGGGCCACGAGCAGTACTTC. Translated, it gives CASSLAGGHEQYF. The rearrangement links TRBV5-6 to TRBJ2-7; perhaps TRBD2 as D (7 bases). Germline loops: CDR1 SGHDT, CDR2 YYEEEE. V was clipped by 0 bases and J by 5 bases, with 9 bases between them. The CDR3 length is 13 residues.

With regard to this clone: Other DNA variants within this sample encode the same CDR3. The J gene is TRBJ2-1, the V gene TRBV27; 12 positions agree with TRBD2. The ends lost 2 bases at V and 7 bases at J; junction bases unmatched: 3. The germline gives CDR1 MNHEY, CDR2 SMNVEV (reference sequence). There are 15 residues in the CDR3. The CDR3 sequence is CASSLLAGGRNEQFF. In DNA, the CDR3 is TGTGCCAGCAGTTTACTAGCGGGAGGGAGGAATGAGCAGTTCTTC.

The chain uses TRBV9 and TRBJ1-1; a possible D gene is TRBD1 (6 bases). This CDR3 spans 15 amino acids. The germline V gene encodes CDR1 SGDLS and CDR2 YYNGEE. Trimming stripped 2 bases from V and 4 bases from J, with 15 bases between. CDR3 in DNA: TGTGCCAGCAGCGTTGCCTTCGGGGGGCTCACTGAAGCTTTCTTT. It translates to CASSVAFGGLTEAFF.

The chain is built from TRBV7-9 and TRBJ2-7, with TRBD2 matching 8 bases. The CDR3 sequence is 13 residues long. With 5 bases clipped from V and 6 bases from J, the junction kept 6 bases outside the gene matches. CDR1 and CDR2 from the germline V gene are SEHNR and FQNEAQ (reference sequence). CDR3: CASSPAGVREQYF. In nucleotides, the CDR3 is TGTGCCAGCAGCCCAGCGGGAGTACGCGAGCAGTACTTC.

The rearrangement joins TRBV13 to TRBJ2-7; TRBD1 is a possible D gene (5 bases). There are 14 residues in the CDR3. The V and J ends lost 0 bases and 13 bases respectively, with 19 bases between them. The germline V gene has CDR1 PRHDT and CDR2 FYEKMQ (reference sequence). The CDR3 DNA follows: TGTGCCAGCAGCTTAGGACGGGCACAGGCCGATAGTTACTTC. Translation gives CASSLGRAQADSYF.

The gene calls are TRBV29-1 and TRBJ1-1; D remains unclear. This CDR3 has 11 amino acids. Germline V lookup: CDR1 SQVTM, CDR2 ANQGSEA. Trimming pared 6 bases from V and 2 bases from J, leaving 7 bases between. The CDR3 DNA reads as TGCAGCGTCGAGGGTAACACTGAAGCTTTCTTT. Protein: CSVEGNTEAFF.

This CDR3 reads CASSSTRGQNIQYF. CDR3 nucleotides: TGTGCCAGCAGCAGCACCAGGGGGCAAAACATTCAGTACTTC. The genes are TRBV7-9 and TRBJ2-4, with 8 bases lining up with TRBD1. Germline V gives CDR1 SEHNR, CDR2 FQNEAQ (reference sequence). The CDR3 contains 14 residues. Germline trimming cut 5 bases from V and 5 bases from J; bases unmatched to any gene: 5.